The rows below give T cell receptor beta chains drawn from one sample of a study of vaccination and CD4 T cells after COVID-19. No antigens are known for them. One entry per CDR3 protein, called by TCRdb with MiXCR from the PCR reads. The sample records approximately 12,000 distinct CDR3 sequences, just over 20% being singletons. Material: CD4+ T cells from blood, cultured in vitro, obtained before SARS-CoV-2 vaccination. The receptors stem from a human donor who received a COVID-19 vaccine. The CDR3 runs from the conserved cysteine through the conserved F or W. A D gene is named only where the DNA matches it firmly. Clone size is stated in some rows and not others, as once, few, many or a class when expanded.

V	D	J	size	DNA	CDR3
TRBV5-4	NA	TRBJ1-2	NA	TGTGCCAGCAGCTTGATAGGGGGTTACGGCTATGGCTACACCTTC	CASSLIGGYGYGYTF
TRBV24-1	TRBD1	TRBJ2-1	NA	TGTGCCACCAGTGACAGCAGGGGGCCACGGTACAATGAGCAGTTCTTC	CATSDSRGPRYNEQFF
TRBV30	NA	TRBJ1-5	NA	TGTGCCTGGAGTGTAGGTTGGGGAAGGGATCAGCCCCAGCATTTT	CAWSVGWGRDQPQHF
TRBV6-1	TRBD1	TRBJ2-7	NA	TGTGCCAGCCGGGCGACAGGGGGTAATGAGCAGTACTTC	CASRATGGNEQYF
TRBV29-1	NA	TRBJ1-2	NA	TGCAGCGTTGTCAGTCCCGACTCCTATGGCTACACCTTC	CSVVSPDSYGYTF
TRBV25-1	TRBD1	TRBJ2-2	few	TGTGCCAGCCAGAACAGGGGGCTCGGCACCGGGGAGCTGTTTTTT	CASQNRGLGTGELFF
TRBV6-1	NA	TRBJ2-5	NA	TGTGCCAGCAGTCGGCACGGAGGCCCCGGGACTCGAGAGACCCAGTACTTC	CASSRHGGPGTRETQYF
TRBV10-1	NA	TRBJ1-1	few	TGCGCCAGCAGTGTAGCCGGGGGGCGCACTGAAGCTTTCTTT	CASSVAGGRTEAFF
TRBV7-9	NA	TRBJ1-1	few	TGTGCCAGCAGCTTTATGTGGACTCTGAACACTGAAGCTTTCTTT	CASSFMWTLNTEAFF
TRBV7-6	TRBD1	TRBJ1-4	NA	TGTGCCAGCAGCCTCACCGGGACAGGGATTGAAAAACTGTTTTTT	CASSLTGTGIEKLFF
TRBV7-9	NA	TRBJ2-7	few	TGTGCCAGCAGCTTAGAGGGACCCAGCTCCTACGAGCAGTACTTC	CASSLEGPSSYEQYF
TRBV19	NA	TRBJ2-1	NA	TGTGCCAGTAGTATGGTGCAGGGTATCCACAATGAGCAGTTCTTC	CASSMVQGIHNEQFF
TRBV2	NA	TRBJ1-5	few	TGTGCCAGCAGGGGAATTACAGGGAAAAATCAGCCCCAGCATTTT	CASRGITGKNQPQHF
TRBV19	NA	TRBJ2-2	NA	TGTGCCAGTAGTCAGGACGGGAACACCGGGGAGCTGTTTTTT	CASSQDGNTGELFF
TRBV5-1	TRBD2	TRBJ2-7	few	TGCGCCAGCAGCGTCAGCGGGGGCGGCTACGAGCAGTACTTC	CASSVSGGGYEQYF
TRBV25-1	NA	TRBJ2-3	NA	TGTGCCAGCAGTGCGGACCGGAGTCCCACAGATACGCAGTATTTT	CASSADRSPTDTQYF
TRBV28	NA	TRBJ1-2	NA	TGTGCCAGCGGCCAGAGGGACTATGGCTACACCTTC	CASGQRDYGYTF
TRBV7-3	TRBD1	TRBJ2-2	NA	TGTGCCAGCAGCTCCCGGGACAGGGGTTATACCGCGAACACCGGGGAGCTGTTTTTT	CASSSRDRGYTANTGELFF
TRBV5-1	NA	TRBJ2-5	NA	TGCGCCAGCAGCTTAGATACGGGAGAGACCCAGTACTTC	CASSLDTGETQYF
TRBV7-2	TRBD2	TRBJ2-7	NA	TGTGCCAGCAGCTCCCGGGGCGGGGGGAGGTACGAGCAGTACTTC	CASSSRGGGRYEQYF
TRBV19	NA	TRBJ2-2	NA	TGTGCCAGTAGTAATGGGGGCGTATCGACCGGGGAGCTGTTTTTT	CASSNGGVSTGELFF
TRBV12-3/TRBV12-4	TRBD2	TRBJ2-2	NA	TGTGCCAGCAGTCCAGAGGGACTAGCGGGCTTCACCGGGGAGCTGTTTTTT	CASSPEGLAGFTGELFF
TRBV5-1	NA	TRBJ2-7	few	TGCGCCAGCAGCTTGAGCCGGCCCTCCTACGAGCAGTACTTC	CASSLSRPSYEQYF
TRBV20-1	NA	TRBJ1-1	NA	TGCAGTGCTAGTGGAAAGGGCCTATACACTGAAGCTTTCTTT	CSASGKGLYTEAFF
TRBV30	TRBD2	TRBJ2-5	NA	TGTGCCTGGAGTTTGGGACTAGCGGCCCTAGAGACCCAGTACTTC	CAWSLGLAALETQYF
TRBV10-1	NA	TRBJ1-2	medium-sized	TGCGCCAGCAGTGCGGGTCCAGCTAACTATGGCTACACCTTC	CASSAGPANYGYTF
TRBV29-1	NA	TRBJ1-2	few	TGCAGCGTTGGGATAATGGGGGGCAGGATAAACTATGGCTACACCTTC	CSVGIMGGRINYGYTF
TRBV20-1	TRBD1	TRBJ1-1	NA	TGCAGAGCTAGGATGCAGGGGGCGGAAGCTTTCTTT	CRARMQGAEAFF
TRBV12-5	NA	TRBJ1-5	NA	TGTGCTAGTGGTTTAAGTGTAGTGGGTCAGCCCCAGCATTTT	CASGLSVVGQPQHF
TRBV12-5	NA	TRBJ1-2	few	TGTGCTAGTGGTTTGGGACAGGCGATAAACTATGGCTACACCTTC	CASGLGQAINYGYTF
TRBV4-2	TRBD1	TRBJ2-5	few	TGTGCCAGCAGCCACGGGGGACAGGTCCAAGAGACCCAGTACTTC	CASSHGGQVQETQYF
TRBV7-8	NA	TRBJ1-1	medium-sized	TGTGCCAGCAGCTTAGCGCTGGGCACTGAAGCTTTCTTT	CASSLALGTEAFF
TRBV19	NA	TRBJ2-3	NA	TGTGCCAGTAGCAGATCCGGTAGCAGGCTAGGAGATACGCAGTATTTT	CASSRSGSRLGDTQYF
TRBV2	NA	TRBJ2-2	medium-sized	TGTGCCAGCAGTGAAGCGGCTTTAAACACCGGGGAGCTGTTTTTT	CASSEAALNTGELFF
TRBV24-1	TRBD2	TRBJ2-5	medium-sized	TGTGCCACCAGTGCCAGCGCCCTAGCGGGGGTGGAGACCCAGTACTTC	CATSASALAGVETQYF
TRBV2	NA	TRBJ1-1	NA	TGTGCCAGCCTCGATTCGGGACAACCGAACACTGAAGCTTTCTTT	CASLDSGQPNTEAFF
TRBV7-6	NA	TRBJ1-2	few	TGTGCCAGCAGCTTAGTCAGAGGGGAGGGCTACACCTTC	CASSLVRGEGYTF
TRBV19	NA	TRBJ2-5	few	TGTGCCAGTAGTACCCTCCCCGGGACACAAGAGACCCAGTACTTC	CASSTLPGTQETQYF
TRBV11-3	NA	TRBJ1-2	NA	TGTGCCAGCAGCTTAGTAACGGGGCGAGGCTACACCTTC	CASSLVTGRGYTF
TRBV5-4	NA	TRBJ1-2	few	TGTGCCAGCAGCTTGCAAGTGGACGGGCTTGGAGGCTACACCTTC	CASSLQVDGLGGYTF
TRBV6-1	NA	TRBJ1-1	NA	TGTGCCAGCAGTACCCGTTTAATTGGGGGTTCAGGGGTGGCTTTCTTT	CASSTRLIGGSGVAFF
TRBV16	TRBD1	TRBJ1-6	NA	TGTGCCAGCAGCCTCCGGACAGGGGATAATTCACCCCTCCACTTT	CASSLRTGDNSPLHF
TRBV3-1	TRBD2	TRBJ2-3	few	TGTGCCAGCAGCCGAAGTAGCGGGGGGCTCACAGATACGCAGTATTTT	CASSRSSGGLTDTQYF
TRBV5-1	TRBD2	TRBJ2-3	NA	TGCGCCAGCAGCCCCCGCCTTAGCGGGGGCCACACAGATACGCAGTATTTT	CASSPRLSGGHTDTQYF
TRBV4-2	NA	TRBJ2-3	once	TGTGCCAGCAGCCAAGGGGGAGTTGTGAAAGCAGATACGCAGTATTTT	CASSQGGVVKADTQYF
TRBV20-1	NA	TRBJ2-4	few	TGCAGTGCTGAGAGGGGCAAAAACATTCAGTACTTC	CSAERGKNIQYF
TRBV5-1	NA	TRBJ2-7	few	TGCGCCAGCAGCTGGACCGTAAGCTCCTACGAGCAGTACTTC	CASSWTVSSYEQYF
TRBV5-4	NA	TRBJ1-6	NA	TGTGCCAGCAGAGGGGAGAGTAATAATTCACCCCTCCACTTT	CASRGESNNSPLHF